One sample yielded the 6 T cell receptor beta chains listed below, sequenced in a study of PD-1 blockade in classical Hodgkin lymphoma. TCRdb keeps only in-frame clones here, not all; method: immunoSEQ multiplex PCR. This sample has 80,000 to 95,000 clones, with around 80% found just once. Specified time point: cycle 4 day 1 (C4D1), after more than 5 weeks of nivolumab. With no exception, relapse followed autologous stem cell transplantation in all patients, and brentuximab vedotin exposure varied. The material was peripheral blood mononuclear cells (PBMCs), obtained before the fourth cycle of nivolumab. Receptor source: a human donor with classical Hodgkin lymphoma.

The chain carries TRBV18 and TRBJ2-1; TRBD2 matches 11 bases. This CDR3 comprises 16 residues. Looked up from germline, CDR1 is KGHSH and CDR2 is LQKENI. The V segment lost 5 bases and the J segment 0 bases; nucleotides outside the gene matches: 3. The CDR3 bases are TGTGCCAGCTCATCCCTAGCGGGAGGCTCCTACAATGAGCAGTTCTTC. This sequence encodes CASSSLAGGSYNEQFF.

This chain links TRBV6-5 with TRBJ2-7, with D unclear. The germline CDR1 and CDR2 sequences are MNHEY and SVGAGI. The ends were cut back, 8 bases at V and 2 bases at J, with 16 bases in the middle. The CDR3 has 14 amino acids. CDR3 protein: CASSWTPLTYEQYF. CDR3 DNA sequence: TGTGCCAGCTCCTGGACGCCATTGACCTACGAGCAGTACTTC.

The chain carries TRBV19 and TRBJ1-2, with D possibly being TRBD1 (5 bases). V was trimmed by 5 bases and J by 5 bases, leaving 15 bases between them. Germline CDR1 LNHDA, CDR2 SQIVND (reference sequence). The CDR3 runs 14 residues. CDR3 in amino acids: CASSDQGPVYGYTF. The CDR3, as DNA: TGTGCCAGTAGTGACCAGGGACCGGTATATGGCTACACCTTC. Variable domain in full (rest from reference TRBV19 and TRBJ1-2): DGGITQSPKYLFRKEGQNVTLSCEQNLNHDAMYWYRQDPGQGLRLIYYSQIVNDFQKGDIAEGYSVSREKKESFPLTVTSAQKNPTAFYLCASSDQGPVYGYTFGSGTRLTVV.

This clone was detected once. The chain couples TRBV7-9 to TRBJ2-1, with D tentatively TRBD1 (5 bases). Germline values: CDR1 SEHNR, CDR2 FQNEAQ (reference sequence). V was trimmed by 8 bases and J by 2 bases, leaving 10 bases between them. The CDR3 is made up of 13 amino acids. Here the CDR3 reads CASQGAAYNEQFF. CDR3 coding DNA: TGTGCCAGCCAGGGTGCGGCCTACAATGAGCAGTTCTTC.

The chain carries TRBV2 and TRBJ1-1, with unresolved D. This CDR3 comprises 15 residues. Germline lookup yields CDR1 SNHLY and CDR2 FYNNEI. V gave up 4 bases and J gave up 2 bases, with 14 bases separating them. The DNA for the CDR3 is TGTGCCAGCAGTGCAGGACGGTGGGGAAACACTGAAGCTTTCTTT. Its protein is CASSAGRWGNTEAFF.

The chain has TRBV5-4 and TRBJ2-1, with TRBD2 matching over 7 bases. This CDR3 contains 16 residues. With 0 bases clipped from V and 0 bases from J, the junction kept 3 bases outside the gene matches. CDR1 is SGHNT, CDR2 YYREEE, per germline (reference sequence). The CDR3 here is CASSLAPSGSYNEQFF. The CDR3 DNA is TGTGCCAGCAGCTTGGCGCCTAGCGGCTCCTACAATGAGCAGTTCTTC.